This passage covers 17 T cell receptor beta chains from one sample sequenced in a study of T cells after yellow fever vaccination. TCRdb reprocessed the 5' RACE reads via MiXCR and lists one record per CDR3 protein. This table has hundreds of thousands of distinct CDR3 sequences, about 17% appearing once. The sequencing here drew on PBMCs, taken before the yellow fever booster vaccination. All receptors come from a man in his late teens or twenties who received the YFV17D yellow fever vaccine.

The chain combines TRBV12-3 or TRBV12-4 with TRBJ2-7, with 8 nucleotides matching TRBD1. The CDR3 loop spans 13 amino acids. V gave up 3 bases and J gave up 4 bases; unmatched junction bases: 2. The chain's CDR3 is CASSLGDRYEQYV. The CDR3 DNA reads TGTGCCAGCAGTTTGGGGGACAGGTACGAGCAGTACGTC.

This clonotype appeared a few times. In DNA form, the CDR3 reads TGTGCCAGCAGTTTTGGACTAGGGGGAGATACGCAGTATTTT. It is translated as CASSFGLGGDTQYF. The J gene is TRBJ2-3, the V gene TRBV12-3 or TRBV12-4, with a weak D call TRBD2 (7 bases). This CDR3 has 14 residues. V shed 3 bases and J shed 5 bases, with 12 bases lying between them.

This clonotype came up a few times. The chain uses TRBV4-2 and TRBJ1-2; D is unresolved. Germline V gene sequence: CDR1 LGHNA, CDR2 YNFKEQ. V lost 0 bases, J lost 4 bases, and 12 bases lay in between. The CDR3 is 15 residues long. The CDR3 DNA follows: TGTGCCAGCAGCCAAGAAGACGGCGGAACCTATGGCTACACCTTC. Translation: CASSQEDGGTYGYTF.

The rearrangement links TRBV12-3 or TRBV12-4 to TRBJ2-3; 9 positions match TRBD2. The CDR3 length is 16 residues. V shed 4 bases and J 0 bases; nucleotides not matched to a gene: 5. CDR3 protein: CASSSTTSGSTDTQYF. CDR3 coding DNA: TGTGCCAGCAGTTCAACGACTAGCGGTAGCACAGATACGCAGTATTTT.

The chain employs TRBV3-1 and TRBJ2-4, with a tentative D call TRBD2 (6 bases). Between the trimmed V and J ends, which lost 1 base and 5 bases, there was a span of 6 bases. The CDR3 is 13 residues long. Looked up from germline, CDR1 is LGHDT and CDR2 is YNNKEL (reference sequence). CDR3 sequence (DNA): TGTGCCAGCAGCCAAGGCGGGGAAAACATTCAGTACTTC. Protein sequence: CASSQGGENIQYF.

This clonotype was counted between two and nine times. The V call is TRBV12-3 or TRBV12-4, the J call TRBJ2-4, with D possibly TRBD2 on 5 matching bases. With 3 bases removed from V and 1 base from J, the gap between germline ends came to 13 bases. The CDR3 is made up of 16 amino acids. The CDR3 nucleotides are TGTGCCAGCAGTTTGGGAGCCCGTCGGGCCAAAAACATTCAGTACTTC. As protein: CASSLGARRAKNIQYF.

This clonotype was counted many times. The CDR3 DNA follows: TGTGCCAGCAGCCCTAATCGGGGGTTGGGCGAGCAGTACGTC. Translating gives CASSPNRGLGEQYV. J is TRBJ2-7 and V is TRBV7-2; weak D call: TRBD2 (6 bases). The CDR3 is 14 residues long. V was pared by 5 bases and J by 6 bases, with 17 bases between. Germline CDR1 SGHTA, CDR2 FQGNSA.

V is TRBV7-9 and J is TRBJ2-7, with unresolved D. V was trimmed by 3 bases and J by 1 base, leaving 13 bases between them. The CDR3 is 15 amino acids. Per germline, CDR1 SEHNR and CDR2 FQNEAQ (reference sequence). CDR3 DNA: TGTGCCAGCAGCTTCACCCAGGTTCGATCCTACGAGCAGTACTTC. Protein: CASSFTQVRSYEQYF. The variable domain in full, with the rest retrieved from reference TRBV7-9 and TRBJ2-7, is DTGVSQNPRHKITKRGQNVTFRCDPISEHNRLYWYRQTLGQGPEFLTYFQNEAQLEKSRLLSDRFSAERPKGSFSTLEIQRTEQGDSAMYLCASSFTQVRSYEQYFGPGTRLTVT.

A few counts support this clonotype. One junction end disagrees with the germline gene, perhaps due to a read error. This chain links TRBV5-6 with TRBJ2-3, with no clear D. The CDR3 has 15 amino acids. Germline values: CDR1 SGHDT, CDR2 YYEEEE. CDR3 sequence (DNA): TGTGCCAGCAGTTTGGGTCCAGCAAGCACAGATACGCAGTATTTT. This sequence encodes CASSLGPASTDTQYF.

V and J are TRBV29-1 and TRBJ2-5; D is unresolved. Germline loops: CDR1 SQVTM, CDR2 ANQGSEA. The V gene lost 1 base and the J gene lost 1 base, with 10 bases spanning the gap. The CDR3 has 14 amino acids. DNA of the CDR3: TGCAGCGTTGAAGGAGTTACAGCCCAAGAGACCCAGTACTTC. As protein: CSVEGVTAQETQYF.

As DNA, the CDR3 is TGCGCCAGCAGGCCACCAGAGCAAGAGACCCAGTACTTC. It specifies CASRPPEQETQYF. This chain uses TRBV5-1 with TRBJ2-5; D gene ambiguous. The CDR3 sequence is 13 residues long. V was shortened by 5 bases and J by 2 bases, with 10 bases between the two germline ends. The V gene's germline CDR1 is SGHRS and CDR2 YFSETQ.

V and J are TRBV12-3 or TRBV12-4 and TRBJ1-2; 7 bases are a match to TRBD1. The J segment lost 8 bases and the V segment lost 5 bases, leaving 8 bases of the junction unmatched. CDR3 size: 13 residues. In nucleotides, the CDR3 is TGTGCCAGCAGTCACTTTAGGGGGCAGGGCTACACCTTC. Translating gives CASSHFRGQGYTF.

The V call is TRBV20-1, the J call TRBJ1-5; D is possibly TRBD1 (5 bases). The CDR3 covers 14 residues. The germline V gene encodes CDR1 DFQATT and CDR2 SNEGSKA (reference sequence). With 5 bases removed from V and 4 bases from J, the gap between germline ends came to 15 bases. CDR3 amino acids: CSAYDRWQNQPQHF. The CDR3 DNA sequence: TGCAGTGCTTACGACAGATGGCAAAATCAGCCCCAGCATTTT.

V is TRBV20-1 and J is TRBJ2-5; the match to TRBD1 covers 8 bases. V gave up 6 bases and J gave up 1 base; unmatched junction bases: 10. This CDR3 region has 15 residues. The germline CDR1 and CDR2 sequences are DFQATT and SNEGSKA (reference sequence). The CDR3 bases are TGCAGTGCCACCGGACAGGGAATGTCCCAAGAGACCCAGTACTTC. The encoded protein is CSATGQGMSQETQYF.

The CDR3 reads CASSPGSGSEQYV. DNA of the CDR3: TGTGCCAGCTCACCAGGTTCAGGTTCCGAGCAGTACGTC. The chain is built from TRBV18 and TRBJ2-7, with D unresolved. This CDR3 is 13 amino acids long. Looked up from germline, CDR1 is KGHSH and CDR2 is LQKENI. V lost 2 bases, J lost 6 bases, and 11 bases lay in between.

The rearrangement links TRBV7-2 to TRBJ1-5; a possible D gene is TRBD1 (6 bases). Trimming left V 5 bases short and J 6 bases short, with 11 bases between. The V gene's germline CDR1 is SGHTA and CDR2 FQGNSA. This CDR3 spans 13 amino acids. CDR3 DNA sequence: TGTGCCAGCAGCCGGGGGGCGAGTCAGCCCCAGCATTTT. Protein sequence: CASSRGASQPQHF.

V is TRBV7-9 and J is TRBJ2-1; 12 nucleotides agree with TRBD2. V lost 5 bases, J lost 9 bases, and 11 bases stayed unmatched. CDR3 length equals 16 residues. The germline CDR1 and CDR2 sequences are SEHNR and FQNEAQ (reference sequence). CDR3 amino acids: CASSHASGGGSGEQFF. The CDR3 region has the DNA TGTGCCAGCAGCCACGCTAGCGGGGGGGGGTCCGGTGAGCAGTTCTTC.